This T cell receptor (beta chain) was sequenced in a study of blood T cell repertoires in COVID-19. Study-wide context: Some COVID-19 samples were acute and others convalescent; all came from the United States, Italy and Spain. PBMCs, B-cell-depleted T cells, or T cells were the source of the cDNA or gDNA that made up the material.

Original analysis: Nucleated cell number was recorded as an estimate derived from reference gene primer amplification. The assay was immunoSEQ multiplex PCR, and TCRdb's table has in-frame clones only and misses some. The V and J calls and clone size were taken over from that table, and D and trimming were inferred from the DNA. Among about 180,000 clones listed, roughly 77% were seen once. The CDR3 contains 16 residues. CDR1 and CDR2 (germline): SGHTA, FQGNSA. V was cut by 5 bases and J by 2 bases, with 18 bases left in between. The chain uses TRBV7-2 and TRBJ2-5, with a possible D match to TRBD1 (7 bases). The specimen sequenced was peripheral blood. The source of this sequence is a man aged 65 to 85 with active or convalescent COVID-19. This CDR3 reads CASSPLGGGKQETQYF. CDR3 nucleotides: TGTGCCAGCAGCCCCCTCGGAGGGGGCAAGCAAGAGACCCAGTACTTC. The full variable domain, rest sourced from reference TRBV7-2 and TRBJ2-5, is GAGVSQSPSNKVTEKGKDVELRCDPISGHTALYWYRQSLGQGLEFLIYFQGNSAPDKSGLPSDRFSAERTGGSVSTLTIQRTQQEDSAVYLCASSPLGGGKQETQYFGPGTRLLVL.